Given below is one T cell receptor (beta chain) in context. Its antigen is unidentified. This CDR3 comprises 14 residues. Germline V CDR1 and CDR2: LNHDA, SQIVND (reference sequence). V gave up 5 bases and J gave up 1 base, with 9 bases separating them. This record belongs to a study of cytotoxic CD8 clonotypes in ibrutinib-treated CLL. The authors obtained approximately 2 micrograms of genomic DNA from cryopreserved PBMCs for TCR beta libraries. Points from the study as a whole: With treatment, public clonotypes, which were uncommon, either contracted or remained stable.

The data were produced by immunoSEQ multiplex PCR, yet TCRdb's version contains in-frame clones alone and is incomplete. The repertoire includes fewer than 80,000 clones, roughly 59% of them detected once, and roughly 14% sits in the top ten. This receptor was obtained from a human donor with chronic lymphocytic leukemia. The gene calls are TRBV19 and TRBJ1-5; the D gene is possibly TRBD1 (5 bases). The input for sequencing was PBMCs, taken after 12 months of ibrutinib treatment. CDR3 residues: CASSFGASNQPQHF. Written as DNA, the CDR3 is TGTGCCAGTAGTTTCGGGGCCAGCAATCAGCCCCAGCATTTT.